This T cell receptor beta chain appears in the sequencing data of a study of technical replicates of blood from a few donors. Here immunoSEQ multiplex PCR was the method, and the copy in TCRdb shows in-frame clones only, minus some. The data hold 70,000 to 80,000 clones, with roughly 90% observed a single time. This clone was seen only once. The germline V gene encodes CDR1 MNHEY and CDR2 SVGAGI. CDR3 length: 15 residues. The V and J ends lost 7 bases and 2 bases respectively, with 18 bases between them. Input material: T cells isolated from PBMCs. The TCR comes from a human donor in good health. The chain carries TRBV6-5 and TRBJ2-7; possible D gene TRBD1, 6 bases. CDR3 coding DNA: TGTGCCAGCACCCCGGACAGCCAAAGACCCTACGAGCAGTACTTC. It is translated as CASTPDSQRPYEQYF.